The rows below give T cell receptor beta chains drawn from one sample of a study of T-cell reconstitution after alpha-beta-depleted transplantation in children. TCRdb reprocessed the PCR reads with MiXCR, giving one entry per CDR3 protein. The table lists approximately 500,000 distinct CDR3 sequences, about 10% of them singletons, with just over 2% in the top ten. The sample consisted of PBMCs, taken before TCRalphabeta/CD19-depleted stem cell transplant. These receptors came from a child aged 2 to 10 with inherited bone marrow failure, due to receive a stem cell transplant. Both conserved end residues are part of each CDR3. D genes are given only for firm matches. Size values are once, few and many counts, or a class for expanded clones, and some rows have none.

V	D	J	size	DNA	CDR3
TRBV4-3	.	TRBJ2-3	many	TGCGCCAGCAGCCGGGACCGAGTCACAGATACGCAGTATTTT	CASSRDRVTDTQYF
TRBV7-9	TRBD2	TRBJ2-7	many	TGTGCCAGCAGCTTAGCCGGGACTAGCGACTCCTACGAGCAGTACTTC	CASSLAGTSDSYEQYF
TRBV30	.	TRBJ2-7	many	TGTGCCTGGAGTGTAGGACAGCCCTACGAGCAGTACTTC	CAWSVGQPYEQYF
TRBV12-3/TRBV12-4	.	TRBJ1-5	.	TGTGCCAGCAGGGTGACATTATATCAGCCCCAGCATTTT	CASRVTLYQPQHF
TRBV20-1	.	TRBJ2-4	many	TGCAGTGCCTTTGACCGGGTGGCCAAAAACATTCAGTACTTC	CSAFDRVAKNIQYF
TRBV12-3/TRBV12-4	.	TRBJ2-2	many	TGTGCCAGCAGTTTCGACTTCGACACCGGGGAGCTGTTTTTT	CASSFDFDTGELFF
TRBV14	.	TRBJ2-1	.	TGTGCCAGCAGTGCAGGGAGGCCCTACAATGAGCAGTTCTTC	CASSAGRPYNEQFF
TRBV2	.	TRBJ2-5	many	TGTGCCAGCAGCGCGGACCGGCAAGAGACCCAGTACTTC	CASSADRQETQYF
TRBV7-2	.	TRBJ2-1	many	TGTGCCAGCATCAAGCGACTAAATTCCTACAATGAGCAGTTCTTC	CASIKRLNSYNEQFF
TRBV6-1	.	TRBJ2-1	many	TGTGCCAGCAGCCACCGGAGGGCCGCCTCCTACAATGAGCAGTTCTTC	CASSHRRAASYNEQFF
TRBV29-1	TRBD1	TRBJ2-7	once	TGCAGCGCCGTGATCCTAGGACAGGGTCGGAGGCAGTACTTC	CSAVILGQGRRQYF
TRBV27	.	TRBJ2-7	.	TGTGCCAGCAGTTTGGGGGGCTCCTACGAGCAGAACTTC	CASSLGGSYEQNF
TRBV11-2	.	TRBJ2-1	few	TGTGCCAGCAGCCCCCAGTATGAGCAGTTCTTC	CASSPQYEQFF
TRBV6-5	TRBD1	TRBJ2-1	few	TGTGCCAGCAGTTACGGGACAGGGTGGGATGAGCAGTTCTTC	CASSYGTGWDEQFF
TRBV30	.	TRBJ2-1	.	TGTGCCTGGAATCGGAGAAGCTCCTACAATGAGCAGTTCTTC	CAWNRRSSYNEQFF
TRBV5-1	TRBD2	TRBJ2-1	.	TGCGCCAGCAGCTTGACGCAGGGAGGGTACAATGAGCAGTTCTTC	CASSLTQGGYNEQFF
TRBV3-1	TRBD2	TRBJ2-1	many	TGTGCCAGCAGCCAAGCTAGCGGGGTTAATGAGCAGTTCTTC	CASSQASGVNEQFF
TRBV15	.	TRBJ1-4	many	TGTGCCACCGGCACGGACAGCGGGAATGAAAAACTGTTTTTT	CATGTDSGNEKLFF
TRBV10-2	TRBD2	TRBJ2-2	many	TGCGCCAGCAGTGAAGGACTAGCTACCGGGGAGCTGTTTTTT	CASSEGLATGELFF
TRBV7-2	TRBD2	TRBJ2-7	.	TGTGCCAGCAGCACTTGGGTTTCTCGGGGGGGAGCCTACGAGCAGTACTTC	CASSTWVSRGGAYEQYF
TRBV5-6	.	TRBJ1-5	many	TGTGCCAGCAGCTTGGGGACCCTAATGGGTCATCAGCCCCAGCATTTT	CASSLGTLMGHQPQHF
TRBV30	.	TRBJ1-1	few	TGTGCCTGGAGTAAACAGGCGGGAACTGAAGCTTTCTTT	CAWSKQAGTEAFF
TRBV29-1	.	TRBJ2-3	.	TGCAGCGTTGGTCATGGAGGGATCCCAGATACGCACTATTTT	CSVGHGGIPDTHYF
TRBV6-1	.	TRBJ2-7	many	TGTGCCAGCAGCTCTGAACCGAGCGGTCGAATCAAGCAGTACTTC	CASSSEPSGRIKQYF
TRBV23-1	TRBD2	TRBJ2-3	.	TGCGCCAGCAGTCAATCGGGACTAGCGGGAGAGTCAGATACGCAGTATTTT	CASSQSGLAGESDTQYF
TRBV6-2/TRBV6-3	TRBD1	TRBJ1-5	many	TGTGCCAGCAGTCACCGACCGGGACAGGGGGATCAGCCCCAGCATTTT	CASSHRPGQGDQPQHF
TRBV7-2	TRBD1	TRBJ2-2	few	TGTGCCAGCAGCTTGGGACCGGGACAGGGATGGGCCGGGGAGCTGTTTTTT	CASSLGPGQGWAGELFF
TRBV29-1	.	TRBJ2-3	many	TGCAGCGTTGATGAGGCTTACGACACAGATACGCAGTATTTT	CSVDEAYDTDTQYF
TRBV12-3/TRBV12-4	.	TRBJ2-7	.	TGTGCCAGCACCTTGGGGGGGCTCGGCGAGCAGTACTTC	CASTLGGLGEQYF
TRBV20-1	.	TRBJ1-1	many	TGCAGTGCTAGCTGGGGGCTCGGAACTGAAGCTTTCTTT	CSASWGLGTEAFF
TRBV5-1	TRBD2	TRBJ2-3	many	TGCGCCAGCAGCCTACTCGCGGGAGGGCTAGATACGCAGTATTTT	CASSLLAGGLDTQYF
TRBV11-2	.	TRBJ2-1	many	TGTGCCAGCAGCCGCGAGGTTCCCAATGAGCAGTTCTTC	CASSREVPNEQFF
TRBV7-2	.	TRBJ2-1	.	TGTGCCCGCAGCTTAGTAGTGACATCAACTACCAATGAGCAGTTCTTC	CARSLVVTSTTNEQFF
TRBV10-3	TRBD1	TRBJ2-3	many	TGTGCCATCAGTGAGTCGACAGGGGGTAGTTGGAGAGATACGCAGTATTTT	CAISESTGGSWRDTQYF
TRBV19	.	TRBJ2-2	once	TGTGCCCTAGGGGCCGTTAGCGGGGAGCTGTTTTTT	CALGAVSGELFF
TRBV4-2	TRBD2	TRBJ2-3	many	TGTGCCAGCAGCCAAGATCCCACGGGAGGGGGCACAGATACGCAGTATTTT	CASSQDPTGGGTDTQYF